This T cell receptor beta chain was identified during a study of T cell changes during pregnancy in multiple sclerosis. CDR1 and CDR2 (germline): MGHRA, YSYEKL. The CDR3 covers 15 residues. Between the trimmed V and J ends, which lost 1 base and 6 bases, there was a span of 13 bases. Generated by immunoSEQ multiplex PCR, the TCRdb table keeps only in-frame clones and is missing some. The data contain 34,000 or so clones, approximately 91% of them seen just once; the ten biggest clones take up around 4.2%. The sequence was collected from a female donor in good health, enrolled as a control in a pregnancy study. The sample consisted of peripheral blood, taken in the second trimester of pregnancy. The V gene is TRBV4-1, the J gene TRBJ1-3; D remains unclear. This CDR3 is CASSQVAGVVNTIYF. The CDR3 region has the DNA TGCGCCAGCAGCCAAGTCGCGGGAGTCGTAAACACCATATATTTT.